The 11 T cell receptor beta chains presented below share a single source sample, sequenced in a study of T cells in Graves' hyperthyroidism and ophthalmopathy. RNA transcripts provided the source from which TCR beta CDR3 regions were amplified. Initially, a first-round RT-PCR of the TCR CDR3 employed the HTBI primer set. TCRdb ran MiXCR on the multiplex PCR reads and lists one entry per CDR3 protein. The data contain around 530,000 distinct CDR3 sequences, approximately 17% of them singletons. Input material: blood. These receptor sequences come from a woman aged 18-29 years with Graves' ophthalmopathy.

The chain couples TRBV6-5 to TRBJ1-2, with a tentative D call TRBD1 (6 bases). This CDR3 has 14 amino acids. Germline CDR1 reads MNHEY; CDR2 reads SVGAGI. The V end lost 3 bases, the J end lost 8 bases, and 16 bases lay between the germline ends. CDR3 loop: CASSYSGVLEGYTF. The CDR3 bases are TGTGCCAGCAGTTATTCAGGGGTTTTGGAAGGCTACACCTTC.

This clonotype was seen at least ten times. V gene TRBV5-8 combines with J gene TRBJ2-5; TRBD2 matches at 8 bases. Germline assignment: CDR1 SGHTS and CDR2 YDEGEE. The CDR3 extends over 15 amino acids. Trimming at V came to 3 bases and at J to 8 bases, leaving 12 bases not matched to a gene. The CDR3 here is CASSSHISGADTQYF. The DNA of the CDR3 is TGTGCCAGCAGCTCTCATATTAGCGGGGCAGACACCCAGTACTTC.

The V call is TRBV2, the J call TRBJ1-1; 8 nucleotides agree with TRBD1. Germline CDR1 is SNHLY and CDR2 is FYNNEI. CDR3 length: 15 amino acids. V gave up 7 bases and J gave up 1 base; unmatched junction bases: 8. The CDR3 DNA is TGTGCCAGCACTATAATCAGGGGGCCGAACACTGAAGCTTTCTTT. Its translation is CASTIIRGPNTEAFF.

This clonotype was seen a handful of times. The chain couples TRBV6-5 to TRBJ1-5; possible D gene TRBD1, 6 bases. This CDR3 is 14 amino acids long. In germline, CDR1 is MNHEY, CDR2 SVGAGI. V was pared by 0 bases and J by 4 bases, with 7 bases between. Written as DNA, the CDR3 is TGTGCCAGCAGTTACTCGACAGGTAATCAGCCCCAGCATTTT. Translating gives CASSYSTGNQPQHF.

The sample holds many counts of this clonotype. V usage is TRBV7-2 and J usage is TRBJ2-5, with 9 bases identical to TRBD1. The CDR3 runs to 15 residues. J lost 3 bases, V lost 5 bases, and 7 bases had no gene match. CDR1 SGHTA and CDR2 FQGNSA come from the germline V gene. The CDR3: CASSRTGAREETQYF. In DNA form, the CDR3 reads TGTGCCAGCAGCCGGACAGGGGCTAGGGAAGAGACCCAGTACTTC. The whole variable domain, filled in from reference TRBV7-2 and TRBJ2-5, reads GAGVSQSPSNKVTEKGKDVELRCDPISGHTALYWYRQSLGQGLEFLIYFQGNSAPDKSGLPSDRFSAERTGGSVSTLTIQRTQQEDSAVYLCASSRTGAREETQYFGPGTRLLVL.

This clonotype was seen many times. The chain joins TRBV28 to TRBJ1-1; TRBD1 might be the D (5 bases). The CDR3 consists of 12 residues. Trimming took 6 bases from V and 11 from J, leaving 16 bases between them. Germline assignment: CDR1 MDHEN and CDR2 SYDVKM. As DNA, the CDR3 is TGTGCCAGCAGCCCTGTTTCTGGGACCGCTTTCTTT. Its translation: CASSPVSGTAFF.

This clonotype was seen repeatedly, ten times or more. V gene TRBV2 combines with J gene TRBJ1-2, with 9 bases matching TRBD1. This CDR3 has 14 residues. Germline V gene data show CDR1 as SNHLY and CDR2 as FYNNEI. Trimming removed 10 bases from V and 2 bases from J; junction bases left unmatched: 8. As DNA, the CDR3 is TGTGCCACCCCCCGGGACAGGGAGAACTATGGCTACACCTTC. Residues: CATPRDRENYGYTF.

The V gene is TRBV15, the J gene TRBJ2-1; D ambiguous. Germline values: CDR1 LNHNV, CDR2 YYDKDF (reference sequence). Trimming shortened V by 1 base and J by 2 bases, and 6 bases separated the two germline ends. The CDR3 covers 14 residues. CDR3 in amino acids: CATSRATTYNEQFF. CDR3 bases: TGTGCCACCAGCAGAGCCACTACCTACAATGAGCAGTTCTTC.

This clonotype appeared a few times. The rearrangement links TRBV20-1 to TRBJ2-2; 9 bases line up with TRBD1. After removal of 6 bases from V and 5 bases from J, the junction contained 7 bases not matched to a gene. CDR3 length equals 14 residues. CDR1 and CDR2 (germline): DFQATT, SNEGSKA (reference sequence). The CDR3 protein is CSAKDRGYTGELFF. In DNA, the CDR3 is TGCAGTGCCAAGGACAGGGGATATACCGGGGAGCTGTTTTTT.

This clonotype came up many times. J is TRBJ2-2 and V is TRBV28; D remains unclear. V was trimmed by 5 bases and J by 1 base, leaving 11 bases between them. Looked up from germline, CDR1 is MDHEN and CDR2 is SYDVKM. This CDR3 is built from 15 residues. This chain's CDR3 is CASSHRQENTGELFF. The CDR3 DNA is TGTGCCAGCAGTCATCGACAAGAGAACACCGGGGAGCTGTTTTTT.

This clonotype was recorded many times. This rearrangement joins TRBV6-1 to TRBJ1-1; 7 nucleotides agree with TRBD1. This CDR3 is built from 13 residues. V shed 5 bases, J shed 2 bases, and the junction held 2 bases outside the gene matches. CDR1 and CDR2 (germline): MNHNS, SASEGT. Here the CDR3 reads CASSRDSNTEAFF. The CDR3 DNA sequence: TGTGCCAGCAGTAGGGACAGTAACACTGAAGCTTTCTTT.